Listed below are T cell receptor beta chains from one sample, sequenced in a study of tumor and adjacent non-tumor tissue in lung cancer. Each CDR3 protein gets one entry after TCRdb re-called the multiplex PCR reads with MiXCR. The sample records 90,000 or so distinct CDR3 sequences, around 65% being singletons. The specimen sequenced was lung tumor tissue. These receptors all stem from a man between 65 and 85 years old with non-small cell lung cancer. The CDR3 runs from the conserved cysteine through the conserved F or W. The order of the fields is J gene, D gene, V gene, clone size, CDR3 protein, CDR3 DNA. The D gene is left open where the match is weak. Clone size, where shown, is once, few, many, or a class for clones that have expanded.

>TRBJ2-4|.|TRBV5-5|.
CASSSGSIQYF
TGTGCCAGCAGCTCTGGTAGCATTCAGTACTTC
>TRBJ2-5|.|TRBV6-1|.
CASNRQDHKTQYF
TGTGCTAGCAACCGACAGGACCACAAGACCCAGTACTTC
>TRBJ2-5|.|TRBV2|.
CAMPGETQYF
TGTGCCATGCCCGGAGAGACTCAGTACTTC
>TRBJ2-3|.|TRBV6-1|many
CASSPQTSTDTQYF
TGTGCCAGCAGTCCCCAGACGTCCACAGATACGCAGTATTTT
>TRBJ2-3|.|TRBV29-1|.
CSIAVGSGDAQYF
TGCAGCATTGCGGTCGGGAGTGGAGATGCGCAGTATTTT
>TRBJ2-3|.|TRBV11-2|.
CANSVSTRDTQYF
TGTGCCAACAGCGTAAGCACGCGCGATACGCAGTATTTT
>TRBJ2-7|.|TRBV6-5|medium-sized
CASSLDKVVISEQYF
TGTGCCAGCAGTTTGGACAAGGTTGTCATCAGCGAGCAGTACTTC
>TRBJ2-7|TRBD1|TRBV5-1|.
CASSPGWTGTYEQYF
TGCGCCAGCAGCCCAGGGTGGACAGGGACCTACGAGCAGTACTTC
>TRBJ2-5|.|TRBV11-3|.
CASSPGGRVEETQYF
TGTGCCAGCAGCCCTGGGGGACGGGTCGAAGAGACTCAGTACTTC
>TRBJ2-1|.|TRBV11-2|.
CTSSLRAGTGPRFF
TGTACCAGCAGCTTAAGGGCTGGCACTGGTCCGCGGTTCTTC
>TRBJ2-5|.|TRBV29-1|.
CGVDLRDVGIETQYF
TGCGGTGTTGACCTTAGGGACGTGGGAATAGAGACCCAGTACTTC
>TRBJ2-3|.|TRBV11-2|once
CASSLEVTYTDTQYF
TGTGCCAGCAGCTTGGAGGTTACCTACACAGATACGCAGTATTTT
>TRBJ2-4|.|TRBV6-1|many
CASSKKEVLVGSKNIQYF
TGTGCCAGCAGTAAAAAGGAGGTACTAGTTGGTTCCAAAAACATTCAGTACTTC
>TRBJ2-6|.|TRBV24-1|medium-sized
CAIERTPGANVLTF
TGTGCCATCGAGCGGACTCCCGGGGCCAACGTCCTGACTTTC
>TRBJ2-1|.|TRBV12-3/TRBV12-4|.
CVSSFLRGGSIEQFF
TGTGTCAGCAGTTTTTTACGGGGAGGATCCATTGAGCAGTTCTTC
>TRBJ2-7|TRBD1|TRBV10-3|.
CVISEGASYEQYF
TGTGTCATCAGTGAGGGGGCCTCCTACGAGCAGTACTTC
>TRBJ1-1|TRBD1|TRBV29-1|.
CIGMGQSNTEAFF
TGCATTGGTATGGGACAGTCCAACACTGAAGCTTTCTTT
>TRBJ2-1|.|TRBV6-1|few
CASNENLVGQFF
TGTGCCAGTAATGAAAACCTGGTGGGGCAGTTCTTC
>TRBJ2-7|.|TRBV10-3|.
CAISEGASYEQYF
TGTGCCATCAGTGAGGGGGCCTCATACGAGCAGTACTTC
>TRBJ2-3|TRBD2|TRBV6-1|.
CARSIRTSGFSITDTLYF
TGTGCCAGAAGTATCCGGACTAGCGGGTTCTCTATCACAGACACGCTGTATTTT
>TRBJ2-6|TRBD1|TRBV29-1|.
CSVGRQGAGTGANVLTF
TGCAGCGTCGGCAGACAGGGGGCAGGCACTGGGGCAAACGTCCTGACTTTC
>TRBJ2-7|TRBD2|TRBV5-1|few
CASRREPAGGSYEQYF
TGCGCCAGCAGGCGAGAACCAGCGGGAGGCTCCTACGAGCAGTACTTC
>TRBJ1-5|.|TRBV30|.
CAWSGEGLKPQHF
TGTGCCTGGAGTGGTGAGGGCTTGAAGCCCCAGCATTTT
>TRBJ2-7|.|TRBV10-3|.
CVISSTLGGRYERYF
TGTGTCATCAGCTCTACCTTGGGGGGCAGGTACGAGCGGTACTTC
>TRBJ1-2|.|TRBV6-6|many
CASSYSRQKRDYGYTF
TGTGCCAGCAGTTACTCGAGACAGAAGAGGGACTATGGCTACACCTTC
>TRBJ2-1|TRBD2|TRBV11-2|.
CASSIEGTRYNEQFF
TGTGCCAGCAGCATAGAAGGGACTAGATACAATGAGCAGTTCTTC
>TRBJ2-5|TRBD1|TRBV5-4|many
CASSFDRGWETQYF
TGTGCCAGCAGCTTTGACAGGGGCTGGGAGACCCAGTACTTC
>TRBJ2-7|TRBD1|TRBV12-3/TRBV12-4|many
CASSLLQGAYEQYF
TGTGCCAGCAGCCTGTTACAGGGGGCATACGAGCAGTACTTC
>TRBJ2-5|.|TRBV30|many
CAWSPKETQYF
TGTGCCTGGAGTCCCAAGGAGACCCAGTACTTC
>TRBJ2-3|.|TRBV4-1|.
CASSQLIGTSRTDTQYF
TGCGCTAGCAGCCAATTAATAGGAACTTCACGCACAGATACGCAGTATTTT
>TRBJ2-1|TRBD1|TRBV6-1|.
CTSSRLDRPPYNEQFF
TGTACCAGCAGTAGGTTGGACAGGCCCCCCTACAATGAGCAGTTCTTC
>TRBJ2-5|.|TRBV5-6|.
CVSSFISRPTETQYF
TGTGTCAGCAGCTTCATAAGCAGGCCTACAGAGACCCAGTACTTC
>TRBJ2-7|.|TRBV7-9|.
CASTWRRGPYEQYF
TGTGCCAGCACCTGGCGGAGGGGCCCCTACGAGCAGTACTTC
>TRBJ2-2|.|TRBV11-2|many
CASSWSPLTNTGELFF
TGTGCCAGCAGCTGGAGCCCACTGACGAACACCGGGGAGCTGTTTTTT
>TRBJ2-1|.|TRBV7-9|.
CASSPHRGLNSYNEQFF
TGTGCCAGCAGCCCTCACCGGGGGCTTAACTCCTACAATGAGCAGTTCTTC
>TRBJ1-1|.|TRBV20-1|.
CSPNRLDTEAFF
TGCAGTCCTAACCGGCTGGACACTGAAGCTTTCTTT
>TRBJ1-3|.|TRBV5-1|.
CASSMQPQDSPTSGNTIYF
TGCGCCAGCAGCATGCAGCCTCAGGATAGTCCCACCTCTGGAAACACCATATATTTT
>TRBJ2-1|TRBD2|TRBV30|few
CAWGPTSGLYNEQFF
TGTGCCTGGGGCCCAACTAGCGGGCTGTACAATGAGCAGTTCTTC
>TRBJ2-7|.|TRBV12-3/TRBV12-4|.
CASSWTERYEQYF
TGTGCCAGCAGTTGGACCGAGCGCTACGAGCAGTACTTC
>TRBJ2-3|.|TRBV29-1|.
CSGRTAAGTDTHYF
TGCAGTGGTCGAACCGCGGCCGGCACAGATACGCACTATTTT
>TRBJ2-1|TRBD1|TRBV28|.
CASSDYQGDEQFF
TGTGCCAGCAGTGACTACCAGGGGGATGAGCAGTTCTTC
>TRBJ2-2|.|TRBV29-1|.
CSILGQTNTGELLF
TGCAGCATCCTAGGGCAGACGAACACCGGGGAGCTGCTTTTT
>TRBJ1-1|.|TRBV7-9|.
CASSYLSGMVNTEAFF
TGTGCCAGCAGCTACCTCTCGGGGATGGTGAACACTGAAGCTTTCTTT
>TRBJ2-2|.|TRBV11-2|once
CASSAQLITGELFF
TGTGCCAGCAGTGCACAGCTGATCACCGGGGAGCTGTTTTTT
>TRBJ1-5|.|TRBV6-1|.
CATRVGQIRDQPQHF
TGTGCCACAAGAGTTGGACAGATCCGCGATCAGCCCCAGCATTTT
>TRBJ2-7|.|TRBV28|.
CGSSLSVMPKIYEQYF
TGTGGCAGCAGTTTAAGTGTAATGCCGAAGATCTACGAGCAGTACTTC
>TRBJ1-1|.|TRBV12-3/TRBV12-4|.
CVSSPLGGTEAFF
TGTGTCAGCAGCCCTTTAGGAGGCACTGAAGCTTTCTTT
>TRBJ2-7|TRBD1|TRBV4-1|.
CASSQVTGSSNNGYEQYF
TGCGCCAGCAGTCAAGTGACAGGGTCCTCTAACAATGGCTACGAGCAGTACTTC
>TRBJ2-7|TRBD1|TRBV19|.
CGSKLTGSSYEQYF
TGTGGCAGCAAACTGACAGGGAGCTCCTACGAGCAGTACTTC
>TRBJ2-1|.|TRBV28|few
CASSINPREQFF
TGTGCCAGCAGTATAAACCCGCGTGAGCAGTTCTTC
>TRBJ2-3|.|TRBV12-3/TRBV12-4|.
CAGRSLRVHTDTQYF
TGTGCCGGCAGATCCCTTCGCGTTCACACAGATACGCAGTATTTT
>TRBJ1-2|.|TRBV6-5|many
CASSYSDGASYGYTF
TGTGCCAGCAGTTACTCGGACGGGGCTAGCTATGGCTACACCTTC
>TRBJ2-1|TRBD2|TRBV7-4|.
CASSVHQRERYDEQFF
TGTGCCAGCAGTGTACACCAGCGGGAGAGATACGATGAGCAGTTCTTC
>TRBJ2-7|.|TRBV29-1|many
CSVVLPAGVQEQYF
TGCAGCGTTGTACTGCCAGCAGGGGTTCAAGAGCAGTACTTC
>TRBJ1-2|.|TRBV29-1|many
CSVENGDYGYTF
TGCAGCGTTGAAAACGGGGACTATGGCTACACCTTC
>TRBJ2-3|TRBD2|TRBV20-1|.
CNARFGGTDTQYF
TGCAATGCTAGGTTCGGGGGGACGGATACGCAGTATTTT
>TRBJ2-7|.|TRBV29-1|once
CSVERFSRSHEQYF
TGCAGTGTTGAGCGATTTAGCAGGAGCCACGAGCAGTACTTC
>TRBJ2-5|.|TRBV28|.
CASSPQWTRKETQYF
TGTGCCAGCAGTCCCCAATGGACAAGGAAGGAGACCCAGTACTTC
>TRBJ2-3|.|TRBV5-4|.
CASSLRAGKQDTHYF
TGTGCCAGCAGCTTGAGAGCTGGGAAGCAAGATACGCACTATTTT